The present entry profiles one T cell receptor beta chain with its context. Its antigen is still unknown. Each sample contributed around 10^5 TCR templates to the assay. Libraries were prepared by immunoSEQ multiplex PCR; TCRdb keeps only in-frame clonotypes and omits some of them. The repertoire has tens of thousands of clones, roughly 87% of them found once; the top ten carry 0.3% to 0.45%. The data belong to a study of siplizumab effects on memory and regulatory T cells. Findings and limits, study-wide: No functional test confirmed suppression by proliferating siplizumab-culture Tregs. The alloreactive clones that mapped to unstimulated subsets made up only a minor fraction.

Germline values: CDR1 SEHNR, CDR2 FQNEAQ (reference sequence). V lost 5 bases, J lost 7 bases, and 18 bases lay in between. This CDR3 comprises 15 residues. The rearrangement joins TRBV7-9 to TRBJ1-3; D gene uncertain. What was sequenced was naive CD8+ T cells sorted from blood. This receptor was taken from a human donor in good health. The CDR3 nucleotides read TGTGCCAGCAGCCTCCTCTCGTCAGGTGGGAACACCATATATTTT. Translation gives CASSLLSSGGNTIYF.